The clone carrying this T cell receptor (beta chain) was seen many times. Its antigen is still unknown. The sample comes from a study of CD8+CD57+ T cells in acquired aplastic anemia. As for the study in general: Each DNA sample taken from sorted CD4+ and CD8+ cells came to about 3 ug on average.

The authors sequenced patients whose flow cytometry had shown CD8+CD57+ cell expansion. Broader study findings: Patients and healthy controls showed no significant CD8+ Simpson's diversity difference.

The study profiled TCR beta VDJ and CDR3 using genomic DNA as template. TCRdb recomputed calls from the reads with MiXCR, one row per CDR3 protein. The data contain about 180,000 distinct CDR3 sequences, 63% of them seen just once; the ten biggest clones take up roughly 43%. CDR1 and CDR2 from the germline V gene are SGHVS and FQNEAQ. Trimming pared 4 bases from V and 3 bases from J, leaving 11 bases between. There are 14 residues in the CDR3. This TCR came from a human donor with aplastic anemia. This chain uses TRBV7-8 with TRBJ2-3, with D perhaps being TRBD1 or TRBD2 (5 bases each). Material: sorted CD4+, CD8+, or CD8+CD57+ T cells (not recorded which) from PBMCs. The CDR3 coding sequence is TGTGCCAGCAGCTCGGGACCCGGAACAGATACGCAGTATTTT. Residues: CASSSGPGTDTQYF.